This T cell receptor beta chain was documented in a study of T cell responses to AZD1222 COVID-19 vaccine. Sequenced by immunoSEQ multiplex PCR; TCRdb stores in-frame clones only, minus some. This sample carries around 150,000 clones, 85% to 90% of them seen once, and the ten largest clones take more than 4%. CDR1 is SNHLY, CDR2 FYNNEI, per germline. The CDR3 is made up of 15 amino acids. Trimming removed 3 bases at V and 5 bases at J, with 14 bases between. The receptor comes from an adult who received the AZD1222 COVID-19 vaccine. The V gene is TRBV2, the J gene TRBJ1-5; TRBD1 might be the D (5 bases). The starting material was peripheral blood, obtained 28 days after the second AZD1222 dose. CDR3 sequence: CASSEGRASYQPQHF. The CDR3 bases are TGTGCCAGCAGTGAGGGCAGGGCTTCCTATCAGCCCCAGCATTTT.